This T cell receptor (beta chain) derives from a study of blood T cell repertoires in COVID-19. Study-wide background: Samples of COVID-19 (acute and convalescent) were obtained from the United States, Italy and Spain. Nucleic acid was either cDNA or gDNA, and it came from T cells, B-cell-depleted T cells, or PBMCs.

Per the original methods: Researchers report that nucleated cell counts were estimated from reference gene primer amplification. Clones were sequenced by immunoSEQ multiplex PCR, and TCRdb holds only the in-frame ones, with some missing. That table supplies the V and J calls and clone size; D and trimming were determined from the DNA. Seen here are under 350,000 clones, 70% to 90% observed once, and the top ten hold approximately 11%. The CDR3 covers 17 residues. From germline, CDR1 is KGHSH and CDR2 LQKENI. The V segment lost 4 bases and the J segment 4 bases; nucleotides outside the gene matches: 13.

The sequencing input was peripheral blood. This sequence originates from a woman in her 70s with acute or convalescent COVID-19. V gene TRBV18 combines with J gene TRBJ1-3; TRBD1 agrees at 7 bases. In nucleotides, the CDR3 is TGTGCCAGCTCACGAGAGGGACAGCCTTTGATCGGAAACACCATATATTTT. This translates into CASSREGQPLIGNTIYF. Using reference TRBV18 and TRBJ1-3 for the parts outside the CDR3, the full variable domain is NAGVMQNPRHLVRRRGQEARLRCSPMKGHSHVYWYRQLPEEGLKFMVYLQKENIIDESGMPKERFSAEFPKEGPSILRIQQVVRGDSAAYFCASSREGQPLIGNTIYFGEGSWLTVV.